These T cell receptor beta chains were read from a single sample in a study of shared T cell receptors in the human thymus. Produced via immunoSEQ multiplex PCR; TCRdb's table is partial and in-frame only. This sample has 600,000 to 900,000 clones, with 80% to 90% found just once. This same sample was also part of a study on human thymus T cells.

Sequencing was done on a sample of thymocytes. All receptors come from a girl under three years old with a congenital heart defect. CDR3s include the opening cysteine and the closing phenylalanine or tryptophan. Size values are once, few and many counts, or a class for expanded clones, and some rows have none.

TRBJ2-1 | TRBV6-5 | . | CASSYSTDTNNEQFF
TRBJ1-5 | TRBV6-5 | . | CASRDRRGPGQPQHF
TRBJ1-4 | TRBV29-1 | . | CSVDGTGEDGTNEKLFF
TRBJ1-2 | TRBV7-9 | few | CASSLAKDRGFRGNYGYTF
TRBJ1-2 | TRBV5-5 | . | CASTLDRGGYGYTF
TRBJ2-5 | TRBV7-9 | . | CASSSHRAPGNQETQYF
TRBJ1-2 | TRBV5-6 | . | CASTLGALGHPITVYGYTF
TRBJ2-1 | TRBV10-1 | . | CASSPDRGTSSYNEQFF
TRBJ1-5 | TRBV19 | . | CASSTPRGFNQPQHF
TRBJ1-2 | TRBV5-4 | once | CASSLFTRGHGYTF
TRBJ2-1 | TRBV10-3 | . | CAISLPEGGNEQFF
TRBJ1-2 | TRBV27 | . | CASSPELRGGYTF
TRBJ2-2 | TRBV11-2 | . | CASSPNAANGELFF
TRBJ1-6 | TRBV11-2 | . | CASTPSNSPLHF
TRBJ1-1 | TRBV28 | . | CASSFAQGRTNTEAFF
TRBJ2-5 | TRBV7-8 | . | CASSRTGTKMAQETQYF
TRBJ1-4 | TRBV6-1 | . | CASSEGVGAAGATNEKLFF
TRBJ1-2 | TRBV21-1 | few | CASTQTGRTVKGYTF
TRBJ2-3 | TRBV28 | . | CASSPPGGVSDTQYF
TRBJ2-1 | TRBV7-4 | . | CASSPQALAGADNEQFF
TRBJ1-2 | TRBV28 | once | CASSLFGPPTNYGYTF
TRBJ2-5 | TRBV27 | . | CASSLSRGGPQETQYF
TRBJ1-3 | TRBV28 | . | CASSLEVVGEGPSGNTIYF
TRBJ2-3 | TRBV5-6 | . | CASSLGGGAGTDTQYF
TRBJ1-1 | TRBV4-1 | . | CASSPVRGTEAFF
TRBJ1-6 | TRBV6-5 | . | CASGRVYPLHF
TRBJ1-5 | TRBV15 | . | CATSRPSGGPTNQPQHF
TRBJ1-4 | TRBV27 | . | CASSFAKGAANEKLFF
TRBJ2-7 | TRBV4-1 | once | CASSQEGTSGATVVSYEQYF
TRBJ1-5 | TRBV7-9 | . | CASSLGENQPQHF
TRBJ2-1 | TRBV9 | . | CASSLAGGPNNEQFF
TRBJ1-1 | TRBV15 | . | CATSRETGWDTEAFF
TRBJ1-1 | TRBV5-6 | . | CASSHPLEPSPLAFF
TRBJ1-5 | TRBV2 | . | CASSLDRGIQPQHF
TRBJ2-2 | TRBV15 | . | CATSIIRLAANTGELFF
TRBJ2-4 | TRBV20-1 | . | CSAEGQNIQYF
TRBJ1-1 | TRBV27 | . | CASRPGTGGIGNGDTEAFF
TRBJ2-3 | TRBV2 | . | CASKRQWVSTDTQYF
TRBJ2-1 | TRBV10-3 | . | CATEGTALRRGQVNEQFF
TRBJ2-7 | TRBV29-1 | . | CSVVRGTGGSYEQYF
TRBJ2-7 | TRBV7-9 | . | CASSLGRSEQYF
TRBJ2-3 | TRBV27 | . | CASSFWDTDTDTQYF